The clone carrying this TCR beta chain was observed a few times. Its target is unknown. Each CDR3 protein gets one entry after TCRdb re-called the reads with MiXCR. In the table there are approximately 260,000 distinct CDR3 sequences, around 20% of which are singletons. This entry is derived from a study of T cell repertoires in cytomegalovirus infection. Whole-study findings and limits: People with CMV and the relevant HLA were identified by cumulative public TCR beta family frequency.

This clonotype was obtained from a human donor in good health (CMV status not recorded). Some clones in this sample may be carry-over from other donors' samples. The starting material was cultured PBMCs, obtained from culture after CMV antigen stimulation.

This CDR3 is CASSSVRTIERGNTIYF. The CDR3 DNA reads as TGTGCCAGCAGCTCAGTACGGACAATCGAACGGGGAAACACCATATATTTT. This rearrangement joins TRBV11-2 to TRBJ1-3, with D perhaps TRBD1 (5 bases). The CDR3 has 17 residues. Trimming removed 4 bases from V and 4 bases from J, with 20 bases in between. Germline V gives CDR1 SGHAT, CDR2 FQNNGV.